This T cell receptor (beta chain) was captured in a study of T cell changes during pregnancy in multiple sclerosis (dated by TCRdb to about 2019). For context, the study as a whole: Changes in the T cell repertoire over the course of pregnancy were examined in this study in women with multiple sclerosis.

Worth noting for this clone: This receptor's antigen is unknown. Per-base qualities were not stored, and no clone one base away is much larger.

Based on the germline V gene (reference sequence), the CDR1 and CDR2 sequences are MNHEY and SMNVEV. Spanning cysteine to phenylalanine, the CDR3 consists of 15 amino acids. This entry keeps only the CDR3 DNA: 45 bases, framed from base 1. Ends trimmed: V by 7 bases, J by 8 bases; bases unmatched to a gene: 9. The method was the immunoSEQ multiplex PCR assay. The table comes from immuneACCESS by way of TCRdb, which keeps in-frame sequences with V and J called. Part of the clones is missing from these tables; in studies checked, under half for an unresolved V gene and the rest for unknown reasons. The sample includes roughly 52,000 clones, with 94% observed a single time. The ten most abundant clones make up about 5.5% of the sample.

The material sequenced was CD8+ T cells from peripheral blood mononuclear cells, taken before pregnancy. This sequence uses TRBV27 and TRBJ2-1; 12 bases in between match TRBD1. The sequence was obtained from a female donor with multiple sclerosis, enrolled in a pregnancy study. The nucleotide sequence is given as TGTGCCAGCACCCCGGGACAGGGGGCAATGGATGAGCAGTTCTTC. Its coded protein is CASTPGQGAMDEQFF.